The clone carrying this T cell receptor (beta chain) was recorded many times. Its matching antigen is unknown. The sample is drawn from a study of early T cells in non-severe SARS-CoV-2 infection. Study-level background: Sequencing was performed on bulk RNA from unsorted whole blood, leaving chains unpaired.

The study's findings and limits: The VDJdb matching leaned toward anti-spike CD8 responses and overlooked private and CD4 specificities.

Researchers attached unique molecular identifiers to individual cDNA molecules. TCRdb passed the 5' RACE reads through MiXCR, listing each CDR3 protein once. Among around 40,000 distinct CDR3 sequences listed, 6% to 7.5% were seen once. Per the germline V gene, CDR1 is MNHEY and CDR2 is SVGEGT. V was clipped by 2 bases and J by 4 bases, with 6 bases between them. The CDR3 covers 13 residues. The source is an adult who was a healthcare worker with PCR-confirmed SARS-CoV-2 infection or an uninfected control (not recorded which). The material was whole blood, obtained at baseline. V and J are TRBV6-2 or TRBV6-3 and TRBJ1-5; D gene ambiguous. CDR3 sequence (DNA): TGTGCCAGCAGTTACAGGGATAATCAGCCCCAGCATTTT. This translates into CASSYRDNQPQHF.